Shown below are 28 T cell receptor beta chains from a single sample sequenced in a study of blood T cell repertoires in COVID-19. Some clones are missing from TCRdb's copy, which holds only in-frame ones; the method was immunoSEQ multiplex PCR. The profile shows 65,000 to 85,000 clones, 88% of them singletons. The specimen sequenced was peripheral blood. Source of these receptors: a human donor in a cohort sampled during active COVID-19.

The rearrangement uses TRBV5-1 and TRBJ1-1; 8 positions match TRBD1. Per germline, CDR1 SGHRS and CDR2 YFSETQ. CDR3 length: 18 residues. V was clipped by 0 bases and J by 9 bases; unmatched bases: 19. This chain's CDR3 is CASSLAYWTGMYKGQAFF. CDR3 coding DNA: TGCGCCAGCAGCTTGGCGTATTGGACAGGGATGTACAAGGGGCAAGCTTTCTTT.

The chain joins TRBV5-5 to TRBJ2-1; 10 bases match TRBD1. Unmatched junction bases numbered 3, after V lost 1 base and J lost 5 bases. The CDR3 spans 15 residues. Germline V gene sequence: CDR1 SGHKS, CDR2 YYEKEE (reference sequence). The CDR3 coding sequence is TGTGCCAGCAGCTTGTCCGGACAGGGGGACAATGAGCAGTTCTTC. Residues: CASSLSGQGDNEQFF.

In DNA, the CDR3 is TGTGCCAGCTCACCGCTAGCGGGAGGGAGCTCCTACAATGAGCAGTTCTTC. Residues: CASSPLAGGSSYNEQFF. The V call is TRBV18, the J call TRBJ2-1; 12 bases agree with TRBD2. This CDR3 is 17 amino acids long. The J segment lost 0 bases and the V segment lost 3 bases, leaving 3 bases of the junction unmatched. Germline V gives CDR1 KGHSH, CDR2 LQKENI.

This chain links TRBV20-1 with TRBJ2-3; 7 positions match TRBD2. The CDR3 length is 15 residues. Germline loops: CDR1 DFQATT, CDR2 SNEGSKA (reference sequence). J was trimmed by 0 bases and V by 3 bases; bases with no gene match: 6. The CDR3 DNA follows: TGCAGTGCTAGTTCGGGGGGTCATAGCACAGATACGCAGTATTTT. Residues: CSASSGGHSTDTQYF.

The V gene is TRBV18, the J gene TRBJ2-3; maybe TRBD1 (6 bases). The V end lost 3 bases, the J end lost 4 bases, and 20 bases lay between the germline ends. Looked up from germline, CDR1 is KGHSH and CDR2 is LQKENI. CDR3 length equals 17 residues. CDR3: CASSPIGRGSGADTQYF. DNA for the CDR3: TGTGCCAGCTCACCGATCGGCAGGGGTTCGGGCGCAGATACGCAGTATTTT.

This clone was seen a single time. The V gene is TRBV9, the J gene TRBJ2-1, with D maybe TRBD2 (5 bases). Looked up from germline, CDR1 is SGDLS and CDR2 is YYNGEE. The length of the CDR3 is 14 residues. Between the trimmed V and J ends, which lost 3 bases and 3 bases, there was a span of 10 bases. This CDR3 is CASSGSGSYNEQFF. The CDR3 nucleotides are TGTGCCAGCAGCGGAAGCGGTAGCTACAATGAGCAGTTCTTC.

This chain uses TRBV12-5 with TRBJ2-2, with TRBD1 identical over 10 bases. After removal of 9 bases from V and 6 bases from J, the junction contained 4 bases not matched to a gene. Germline V gives CDR1 LGHNT, CDR2 FRNRAP. This CDR3 spans 13 amino acids. The CDR3 DNA reads TGTGCTAGCATAGGACAGGGGGCCGGGGAGCTGTTTTTT. This translates into CASIGQGAGELFF.

In its sample, this clone was seen a few times. The J gene is TRBJ1-1, the V gene TRBV29-1; TRBD1 aligns across 9 bases. This CDR3 region has 14 residues. Germline V lookup: CDR1 SQVTM, CDR2 ANQGSEA. The ends lost 7 bases at V and 4 bases at J; junction bases unmatched: 10. CDR3 protein: CSAEKQGAGTEAFF. The CDR3 DNA reads as TGCAGCGCTGAGAAACAGGGGGCCGGCACTGAAGCTTTCTTT.

The chain combines TRBV12-5 with TRBJ1-1; 7 nucleotides match TRBD1. After removal of 6 bases from V and 5 bases from J, the junction contained 6 bases not matched to a gene. The CDR3 length is 13 residues. Germline CDR1 and CDR2: LGHNT and FRNRAP. DNA of the CDR3: TGTGCTAGTGGGGACAGGAGGGGAACTGAAGCTTTCTTT. Its protein is CASGDRRGTEAFF.

V gene TRBV3-1 (or the pseudogene TRBV3-2) combines with J gene TRBJ2-2; 9 bases are a match to TRBD1. V shed 1 base, J shed 3 bases, and the junction held 12 bases outside the gene matches. Germline V gene sequence: CDR1 LGHDT, CDR2 YNNKEL (reference sequence). The CDR3 spans 19 residues. The CDR3 DNA follows: TGTGCCAGCAGCCAAGTCCCGGGACAGGGAATAGTTGACACCGGGGAGCTGTTTTTT. It encodes CASSQVPGQGIVDTGELFF.

CDR3 region: CASSYQGRNTEAFF. DNA for the CDR3: TGTGCCAGCAGTTACCAGGGTAGGAACACTGAAGCTTTCTTT. The chain has TRBV6-5 and TRBJ1-1, with a possible D match to TRBD1 (5 bases). V lost 2 bases to trimming and J lost 1 base, with 8 bases between them. This CDR3 region has 14 residues. Germline CDR1 MNHEY, CDR2 SVGAGI.

DNA for the CDR3: TGCGCCAGCAGCTTGAATTACGGCTCAGGGGAGCAGTACTTC. Translated: CASSLNYGSGEQYF. The chain employs TRBV5-1 and TRBJ2-7; a possible D gene is TRBD1 (5 bases). The CDR3 runs 14 residues. Germline V gene lookup returns CDR1 SGHRS and CDR2 YFSETQ. The V end was cut by 1 base, the J end by 7 bases, with 15 bases between.

The chain recombines TRBV7-2 with TRBJ1-6; 10 bases match TRBD1. The CDR3 sequence is 15 residues long. The germline V gene has CDR1 SGHTA and CDR2 FQGNSA. With V trimmed by 7 bases and J by 7 bases, 7 bases remained unmatched. Here the CDR3 reads CASTPDRGRNSPLHF. DNA of the CDR3: TGTGCCAGCACCCCCGACAGGGGGCGGAATTCACCCCTCCACTTT.

The chain combines TRBV21-1 with TRBJ1-2; TRBD1 reflects the table's D call only, with no check against the DNA. TRBV21-1 is reported as a pseudogene. There are 17 residues in the CDR3. The CDR3 DNA reads TGTGCCAGCAGCCCTACGCTGAGGGGGCGGACTAACTATGGCTACACCTTC. The encoded protein is CASSPTLRGRTNYGYTF.

Only one count was recorded for this clone. V usage is TRBV23-1 and J usage is TRBJ2-4; D might be TRBD2 (6 bases). TRBV23-1 is flagged as an ORF with uncertain function. V was cut by 1 base and J by 0 bases, with 10 bases left in between. The CDR3 consists of 16 residues. CDR3 sequence (DNA): TGCGCCAGCAGTCAATTTAGGGGACTAGCCAAAAACATTCAGTACTTC. Translating gives CASSQFRGLAKNIQYF.

This chain uses TRBV19 with TRBJ2-7; 11 nucleotides agree with TRBD1. J lost 6 bases, V lost 3 bases, and 7 bases had no gene match. CDR3 length: 15 residues. Germline V gene lookup returns CDR1 LNHDA and CDR2 SQIVND (reference sequence). The CDR3 coding sequence is TGTGCCAGTAGTATGCTAGGACAGGGGGCGGTCGAGCAGTACTTC. Protein product: CASSMLGQGAVEQYF.

This clone has a handful of counts. At the DNA level, this CDR3 is encoded by other sequences in the same sample as well. J is TRBJ1-6 and V is TRBV7-9, with 9 positions matching TRBD1. With 4 bases clipped from V and 3 bases from J, the junction kept 4 bases outside the gene matches. CDR3 length: 16 residues. Germline V CDR1 and CDR2: SEHNR, FQNEAQ (reference sequence). The DNA of the CDR3 is TGTGCCAGCAGCTCGGGACAGGGCTTCTATAATTCACCCCTCCACTTT. It encodes CASSSGQGFYNSPLHF.

The V and J genes are TRBV19 and TRBJ2-1; 7 nucleotides match TRBD1. V was pared by 4 bases and J by 16 bases, with 10 bases of the junction left unmatched. CDR1 is LNHDA and CDR2 is SQIVND in the germline V gene (reference sequence). The CDR3 has 12 residues. The DNA for the CDR3 is TGTGCCAGTAGTACGACAGGGTCCGTGGGATTCTTC. Amino acids: CASSTTGSVGFF.

The V gene is TRBV27, the J gene TRBJ2-3, with D unclear. CDR3 length equals 13 residues. V dropped 2 bases and J dropped 1 base, with 4 bases sitting between them. Germline V CDR1 and CDR2: MNHEY, SMNVEV (reference sequence). The CDR3 DNA follows: TGTGCCAGCAGTTTAACAGGCACAGATACGCAGTATTTT. Translated, it gives CASSLTGTDTQYF.

This chain uses TRBV2 with TRBJ2-3; 8 nucleotides line up with TRBD2. V dropped 6 bases and J dropped 5; count of bases not matched to a gene: 10. Germline CDR1 is SNHLY and CDR2 is FYNNEI. This CDR3 is 15 amino acids long. This chain's CDR3 is CASSPNSGIGDTQYF. The CDR3 nucleotides are TGTGCCAGCAGCCCCAATAGCGGGATCGGAGATACGCAGTATTTT.

This chain connects TRBV3-1 (or the pseudogene TRBV3-2) to TRBJ1-1; the D gene is possibly TRBD1 (6 bases). This CDR3 has 15 residues. The V gene's germline CDR1 is LGHDT and CDR2 YNNKEL (reference sequence). V lost 1 base and J 10 bases, leaving 19 bases between the germline ends. The CDR3 nucleotides are TGTGCCAGCAGCCAAGGGACAGCACACCCGTTCGTAGCTTTCTTT. Translated: CASSQGTAHPFVAFF.

The chain recombines TRBV5-5 with TRBJ1-5; no firm D call. V was trimmed by 2 bases and J by 0 bases, leaving 6 bases between them. This CDR3 comprises 14 residues. CDR1 is SGHKS and CDR2 is YYEKEE in the germline V gene (reference sequence). Written as DNA, the CDR3 is TGTGCCAGCAGCTTAGCCGGTAGCAATCAGCCCCAGCATTTT. Protein product: CASSLAGSNQPQHF.

The rearrangement joins TRBV3-1 (or the pseudogene TRBV3-2) to TRBJ2-7, with 8 bases identical to TRBD1. The J segment lost 6 bases and the V segment lost 1 base, leaving 14 bases of the junction unmatched. CDR1 LGHDT and CDR2 YNNKEL come from the germline V gene (reference sequence). This CDR3 is built from 17 residues. As DNA, the CDR3 is TGTGCCAGCAGCCAAGGATATACAGGGGGACCCATGAGCGAGCAGTACTTC. It is translated as CASSQGYTGGPMSEQYF.

This clone appeared a single time. The chain uses TRBV3-1 (or the pseudogene TRBV3-2) and TRBJ2-1; D is perhaps TRBD2 (6 bases). The CDR3 sequence is 16 residues long. The V end was cut by 0 bases, the J end by 6 bases, with 15 bases between. The germline CDR1 and CDR2 sequences are LGHDT and YNNKEL (reference sequence). This chain's CDR3 is CASSQDASARGNEQFF. The CDR3 coding sequence is TGTGCCAGCAGCCAAGATGCTAGCGCCCGAGGCAATGAGCAGTTCTTC.

This clone was seen only once. The chain combines TRBV18 with TRBJ1-3; 7 bases map to TRBD1. This CDR3 region has 14 residues. Unmatched junction bases numbered 1, after V lost 4 bases and J lost 1 base. The V gene's germline CDR1 is KGHSH and CDR2 LQKENI. The CDR3 DNA is TGTGCCAGCTCACGGGACAGTTCTGGAAACACCATATATTTT. It specifies CASSRDSSGNTIYF.

The chain uses TRBV2 and TRBJ2-5; maybe TRBD1 (6 bases). This CDR3 is 13 amino acids long. Between the trimmed V and J ends, which lost 8 bases and 0 bases, there was a span of 10 bases. CDR1 and CDR2 (germline): SNHLY, FYNNEI. CDR3 loop: CASGRDNQETQYF. In DNA form, the CDR3 reads TGTGCCAGCGGACGGGACAACCAAGAGACCCAGTACTTC. The full variable domain, rest sourced from reference TRBV2 and TRBJ2-5, is EPEVTQTPSHQVTQMGQEVILRCVPISNHLYFYWYRQILGQKVEFLVSFYNNEISEKSEIFDDQFSVERPDGSNFTLKIRSTKLEDSAMYFCASGRDNQETQYFGPGTRLLVL.

The chain uses TRBV6-5 and TRBJ2-7; 11 bases match TRBD1. Germline V gene sequence: CDR1 MNHEY, CDR2 SVGAGI. This CDR3 is 14 amino acids long. V dropped 8 bases and J dropped 5; count of bases not matched to a gene: 8. Here the CDR3 DNA reads TGTGCCAGCGTCCGGGACAGGGGGTTTGACGAGCAGTACTTC. This codes for CASVRDRGFDEQYF.

The genes are TRBV21-1 and TRBJ1-1; TRBD1, the table's D call, was not compared with the DNA. TRBV21-1 is classified as a pseudogene. The CDR3 extends over 14 amino acids. The CDR3 coding sequence is TGTGCCAGCAGCAAAGAAGCAGGGCTTCACAAAGCTTTCTTT. Residues: CASSKEAGLHKAFF.